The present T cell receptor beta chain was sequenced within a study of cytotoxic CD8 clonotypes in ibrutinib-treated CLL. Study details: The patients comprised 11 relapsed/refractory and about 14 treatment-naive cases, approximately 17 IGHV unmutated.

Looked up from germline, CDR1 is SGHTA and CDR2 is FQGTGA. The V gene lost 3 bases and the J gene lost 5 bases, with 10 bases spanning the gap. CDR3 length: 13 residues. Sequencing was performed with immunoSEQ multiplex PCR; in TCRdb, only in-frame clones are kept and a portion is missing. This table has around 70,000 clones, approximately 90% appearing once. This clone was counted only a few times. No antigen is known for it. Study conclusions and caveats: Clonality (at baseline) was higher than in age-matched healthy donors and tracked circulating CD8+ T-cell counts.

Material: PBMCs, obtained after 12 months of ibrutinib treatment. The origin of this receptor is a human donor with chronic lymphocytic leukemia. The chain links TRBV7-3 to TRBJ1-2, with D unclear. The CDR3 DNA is TGTGCCAGCAGCTTGGGCAGCTATTATGGCTACACCTTC. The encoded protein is CASSLGSYYGYTF.